This T cell receptor (beta chain) comes out of a study of naive and memory T cell subsets. Study-level points and caveats: Especially in CD8 cells, naive repertoires contained a few larger clonotypes, possibly CD45RA-re-expressing memory cells.

Two oligonucleotides, mixed equimolar, formed the beta constant-region primer covering TRBC1 and TRBC2. Ligated cDNA was amplified by four rounds of PCR with nested alpha and beta constant-region primers and SP2. TCRdb called the UMI-ligation and nested PCR reads again in MiXCR, with one record for every CDR3 protein. The sample yields 120,000 to 150,000 distinct CDR3 sequences, approximately 20% seen once. The V and J ends lost 4 bases and 2 bases respectively, with 12 bases between them. Germline assignment: CDR1 SEHNR and CDR2 FQNEAQ (reference sequence). The CDR3 is 15 amino acids. Worth noting for this clonotype: Antigen specificity is unknown.

The rearrangement links TRBV7-9 to TRBJ1-5; no clear D gene. Material: naive CD8+ T cells from blood. This receptor was taken from a human donor in good health. CDR3 in amino acids: CASSSSPGGNQPQHF. CDR3 DNA: TGTGCCAGCAGCTCGTCCCCCGGGGGCAATCAGCCCCAGCATTTT.